One and the same sample provided the 5 T cell receptor beta chains below, sequenced in a study of OX40 agonist ivuxolimab in advanced cancers. Some clones are missing from TCRdb's copy, which holds only in-frame ones; the method was immunoSEQ multiplex PCR. This table has 50,000 to 75,000 clones, around 90% appearing once. The specimen comprised CD4+ or CD8+ T cells sorted from blood, sampled in a trial of the OX40 agonist ivuxolimab. All receptors come from an adult with an advanced solid tumor such as melanoma, head and neck, liver or kidney cancer.

This chain joins TRBV6-6 and TRBJ2-2; D tentatively reads TRBD1 or TRBD2 (5 bases each). This CDR3 is built from 14 residues. Trimming removed 0 bases from V and 7 bases from J, with 9 bases in between. Germline assignment: CDR1 MNHNY and CDR2 SVGAGI (reference sequence). As DNA, the CDR3 is TGTGCCAGCAGTTACTCGGGGGTACTCGGGGAGCTGTTTTTT. It codes for CASSYSGVLGELFF.

This clone showed up just once. V is TRBV15 and J is TRBJ2-5, with TRBD2 matching 7 bases. CDR3 length: 16 residues. With 1 base clipped from V and 2 bases from J, the junction kept 7 bases outside the gene matches. Per germline, CDR1 LNHNV and CDR2 YYDKDF (reference sequence). The chain's CDR3 is CATSRAWDYTQETQYF. The CDR3, as DNA: TGTGCCACCAGCAGAGCCTGGGACTACACGCAAGAGACCCAGTACTTC.

The chain uses TRBV7-2 and TRBJ2-3; 14 positions match TRBD2. This CDR3 spans 16 amino acids. J gave up 5 bases and V 5 bases, and 6 bases lay outside the gene matches. CDR1 is SGHTA, CDR2 FQGNSA, per germline. Here the CDR3 reads CASSKTSGGARDTQYF. CDR3 in DNA: TGTGCCAGCAGCAAGACTAGCGGGGGGGCGCGAGATACGCAGTATTTT.

The chain recombines TRBV7-2 with TRBJ2-1; 15 positions agree with TRBD2. V lost 5 bases, J lost 8 bases, and 13 bases stayed unmatched. CDR1 and CDR2 from the germline V gene are SGHTA and FQGNSA. The CDR3 contains 18 residues. The CDR3 region has the DNA TGTGCCAGCAGCCGAAGTCCCGGGACTAGCGGGGGGTTCCATGAGCAGTTCTTC. Translation gives CASSRSPGTSGGFHEQFF.

V is TRBV4-3 and J is TRBJ2-2, with 8 bases identical to TRBD2. Germline loops: CDR1 LGHNA, CDR2 YSLEER. CDR3 length: 16 amino acids. The trim removed 3 bases at V and 6 bases at J, leaving 9 bases unmatched. The CDR3 here is CASSQSGLVLAGELFF. In DNA, the CDR3 is TGCGCCAGCAGCCAGTCGGGACTAGTTTTGGCCGGGGAGCTGTTTTTT.